The 17 T cell receptor beta chains reported below all come from one sample, sequenced in a study of siplizumab effects on memory and regulatory T cells. Produced via immunoSEQ multiplex PCR; TCRdb's table is partial and in-frame only. The sample shows roughly 56,000 clones, approximately 97% of them seen only once. The material sequenced was naive CD8+ T cells sorted from blood. The origin of the receptors is a human donor in good health.

This clone came up once. The chain combines TRBV7-9 with TRBJ2-2; the D call may be TRBD1 or TRBD2 (5 bases each). The germline CDR1 and CDR2 sequences are SEHNR and FQNEAQ (reference sequence). CDR3 length: 14 residues. The V end lost 7 bases, the J end lost 7 bases, and 16 bases lay between the germline ends. The CDR3 protein is CASILLLGDGELFF. DNA of the CDR3: TGTGCCAGCATCCTTCTATTGGGGGACGGGGAGCTGTTTTTT.

The J gene is TRBJ2-5, the V gene TRBV9, with 7 bases identical to TRBD1. With the DNA end fitting TRBJ2-7 better, the J assignment may be wrong. Per germline, CDR1 SGDLS and CDR2 YYNGEE. The CDR3 length is 15 residues. The CDR3 region has the DNA TGTGCCAGCAGCGCCCACTGGACAGGATACTACGAGCAGTACTTC. Its protein is CASSAHWTGYYEQYF.

The CDR3 spells CASSTTILKDEQYF. The CDR3 nucleotides are TGTGCCAGCAGTACTACAATCCTTAAGGACGAGCAGTACTTC. V and J are TRBV6-5 and TRBJ2-7, with unresolved D. Germline assignment: CDR1 MNHEY and CDR2 SVGAGI. The CDR3 is made up of 14 amino acids. The germline V and J ends were trimmed by 5 bases and 5 bases, with 16 bases remaining between them.

This chain uses TRBV4-3 with TRBJ2-7; 7 nucleotides match TRBD1. The junction had 9 bases not matched to a gene; V was cut back by 4 bases and J by 3 bases. The CDR3 is 15 amino acids. Germline values: CDR1 LGHNA, CDR2 YSLEER. CDR3 nucleotide sequence: TGCGCCAGCAGCCCGCAGACAGGGCGCTACTACGAGCAGTACTTC. Translation gives CASSPQTGRYYEQYF.

V and J are TRBV12-2 and TRBJ2-1; the table's D call TRBD2 went unverified against the DNA. TRBV12-2 is a known pseudogene. The CDR3 spans 16 residues. The CDR3 is CASRLADAGGSNEQFF. The CDR3 DNA reads TGTGCAAGTCGCTTAGCGGATGCGGGAGGGTCTAATGAGCAGTTCTTC.

The chain combines TRBV29-1 with TRBJ2-7, with D possibly matching TRBD1 (6 bases). V lost 4 bases and J 6 bases, leaving 16 bases between the germline ends. The CDR3 is 13 amino acids. Per the germline V gene, CDR1 is SQVTM and CDR2 is ANQGSEA. CDR3 loop: CSVGGPGLFEQYF. Here the CDR3 DNA reads TGCAGCGTTGGGGGGCCCGGACTTTTCGAGCAGTACTTC.

This chain uses TRBV9 with TRBJ2-1; 9 bases agree with TRBD2. V trimming: 4 bases; J trimming: 3 bases; junction bases outside the gene matches: 5. From germline, CDR1 is SGDLS and CDR2 YYNGEE. The CDR3 has 15 residues. The CDR3 sequence: CASSTGTSLYNEQFF. In DNA form, the CDR3 reads TGTGCCAGCAGCACCGGGACTAGCCTCTACAATGAGCAGTTCTTC.

The rearrangement joins TRBV30 to TRBJ2-5; no clear D gene. There are 11 residues in the CDR3. The germline gives CDR1 GTSNPN, CDR2 SVGIG (reference sequence). V lost 2 bases and J lost 5, with 6 bases in between. For the CDR3, the DNA is TGTGCCTGGAGTTTTGGGGAGACCCAGTACTTC. Protein: CAWSFGETQYF.

The rearrangement uses TRBV27 and TRBJ2-1; D ambiguous. Germline assignment: CDR1 MNHEY and CDR2 SMNVEV (reference sequence). V lost 2 bases to trimming and J lost 8 bases, with 4 bases between them. The CDR3 spans 11 residues. CDR3 loop: CASSLRDEQFF. As DNA, the CDR3 is TGTGCCAGCAGTTTAAGAGATGAGCAGTTCTTC.

V and J are TRBV11-2 and TRBJ2-7; 9 positions match TRBD2. Trimming took 1 base from V and 0 from J; bases not matched to a gene: 1. This CDR3 has 15 amino acids. Germline CDR1 reads SGHAT; CDR2 reads FQNNGV. The CDR3 region has the DNA TGTGCCAGCAGCTTAGGTAGCGGGGGCTCCTACGAGCAGTACTTC. Protein product: CASSLGSGGSYEQYF.

The rearrangement joins TRBV15 to TRBJ2-3; the D gene is possibly TRBD2 (6 bases). V lost 1 base to trimming and J lost 0 bases, with 8 bases between them. CDR1 LNHNV and CDR2 YYDKDF come from the germline V gene (reference sequence). The CDR3 extends over 15 amino acids. CDR3 bases: TGTGCCACCAGCAGAGCCGGGACTAGCACAGATACGCAGTATTTT. This translates into CATSRAGTSTDTQYF.

The V call is TRBV7-3, the J call TRBJ2-1, with TRBD1 matching 12 bases. With 2 bases clipped from V and 12 bases from J, the junction kept 8 bases outside the gene matches. Germline V CDR1 and CDR2: SGHTA, FQGTGA. The CDR3 length is 15 residues. The chain's CDR3 is CASSLFGTGGVGQFF. In DNA, the CDR3 is TGTGCCAGCAGCTTATTTGGGACAGGGGGCGTAGGGCAGTTCTTC.

The chain carries TRBV29-1 and TRBJ2-2, with D tentatively TRBD1 (5 bases). Trimming stripped 5 bases from V and 7 bases from J, with 11 bases between. The CDR3 is made up of 12 amino acids. Germline V gene sequence: CDR1 SQVTM, CDR2 ANQGSEA. CDR3 sequence reads: CSVYWGGGELFF. CDR3 nucleotides: TGCAGCGTTTATTGGGGCGGCGGGGAGCTGTTTTTT.

The chain employs TRBV6-1 and TRBJ2-7; D unclear. Germline-derived CDR1 and CDR2 are MNHNS and SASEGT. The V and J ends lost 1 base and 3 bases respectively, with 7 bases between them. There are 13 residues in the CDR3. DNA for the CDR3: TGTGCCAGCAGTGAAGGTCAGCTCTACGAGCAGTACTTC. As protein: CASSEGQLYEQYF.

The V gene is TRBV4-2, the J gene TRBJ1-2; D gene ambiguous. The CDR3 has 15 amino acids. CDR1 and CDR2 from the germline V gene are LGHNA and YNFKEQ. Trimming stripped 4 bases from V and 0 bases from J, with 12 bases between. The CDR3 DNA is TGTGCCAGCAGCCTTGGGCTCTCTCCTAACTATGGCTACACCTTC. Translation gives CASSLGLSPNYGYTF.

The chain carries TRBV9 and TRBJ2-3; D unresolved. Germline loops: CDR1 SGDLS, CDR2 YYNGEE. The CDR3 sequence is 17 residues long. Trimming took 0 bases from V and 1 from J, leaving 15 bases between them. CDR3 in DNA: TGTGCCAGCAGCGTAGACTTGGTGGTTCGGGGCACAGATACGCAGTATTTT. The encoded protein is CASSVDLVVRGTDTQYF.

This chain links TRBV28 with TRBJ1-5; D is unclear. This CDR3 has 14 residues. CDR1 and CDR2 (germline): MDHEN, SYDVKM. Trimming stripped 5 bases from V and 2 bases from J, with 10 bases between. The CDR3 reads CASSPYLGNQPQHF. Written as DNA, the CDR3 is TGTGCCAGCAGTCCCTACCTCGGCAATCAGCCCCAGCATTTT. The full variable domain, rest sourced from reference TRBV28 and TRBJ1-5, is DVKVTQSSRYLVKRTGEKVFLECVQDMDHENMFWYRQDPGLGLRLIYFSYDVKMKEKGDIPEGYSVSREKKERFSLILESASTNQTSMYLCASSPYLGNQPQHFGDGTRLSIL.